A selection of T cell receptor beta chains follows, all from one sample in a study of shared clonotypes between healthy human individuals. TCRdb's copy holds only in-frame clones and misses some; the assay was immunoSEQ multiplex PCR. Of about 1 million clones listed, roughly 80% are singletons. The sample consisted of memory CD4+ T cells sorted from blood. The receptors derive from a man aged 18-30 years in good health. CDR3s include the opening cysteine and the closing phenylalanine or tryptophan. Each record gives: V gene, CDR3 protein.

TRBV6-5	CASSWDNTGELFF
TRBV6-1	CASSEVRQGISGYTF
TRBV5-1	CASSLALQGVETQYF
TRBV6-1	CASRSSGDNEQFF
TRBV10-3	CAIRSTGAGNTIYF
TRBV7-7	CASSRGPGGTSYEQYF
TRBV19	CASSIRGNQETQYF
TRBV15	CATSRRQLNTGELFF
TRBV5-1	CASSLAGTSGRNEQFF
TRBV19	CASRLLGQTLSGANVLTF
TRBV21-1	CASSIAGNYEQYF
TRBV28	CASSHRDRWYEQYF
TRBV18	CASSPGLEFVFF
TRBV11-2	CASSLDGGGRYEQYF
TRBV7-2	CASSLRGRETQYF
TRBV11-2	CASSFLKGPGYEQYF
TRBV5-1	CASSFTGGGTDTQYF
TRBV19	CASSPSEGGIYEQYF
TRBV5-1	CASKKDNQETQYF
TRBV6-1	CASRRDRVTNQPQHF
TRBV19	CASSIRGSSIYGYTF
TRBV2	CASSPVLGGTNNEQFF
TRBV6-5	CASSYRGHYNSPLHF
TRBV18	CASSPRDTGNTGELFF